Listed here are 3 T cell receptor beta chains from one sample, sequenced in a study of Graves' ophthalmopathy and Graves' hyperthyroidism. Using RNA transcripts, the TCR beta CDR3 regions were amplified. First-round RT-PCR used HTBI primers; second-round multiplex PCR followed. TCRdb called the multiplex PCR reads again in MiXCR, with one record for every CDR3 protein. The sample records a few hundred thousand distinct CDR3 sequences, 17% being singletons. The sample consisted of peripheral blood. Every receptor here comes from an adult woman with stable Graves' hyperthyroidism.

This clonotype was recorded at least ten times. The V call is TRBV19, the J call TRBJ1-5, with 8 bases matching TRBD1. Germline V gene sequence: CDR1 LNHDA, CDR2 SQIVND (reference sequence). This CDR3 spans 15 amino acids. V was clipped by 6 bases and J by 4 bases; unmatched bases: 8. Written as DNA, the CDR3 is TGTGCCAGTAGAACGACAGGGGAGGCTAATCAGCCCCAGCATTTT. This encodes CASRTTGEANQPQHF. Full variable domain (missing parts from reference TRBV19 and TRBJ1-5): DGGITQSPKYLFRKEGQNVTLSCEQNLNHDAMYWYRQDPGQGLRLIYYSQIVNDFQKGDIAEGYSVSREKKESFPLTVTSAQKNPTAFYLCASRTTGEANQPQHFGDGTRLSIL.

The chain couples TRBV6-1 to TRBJ1-1; D call uncertain. The CDR3 spans 14 residues. Germline loops: CDR1 MNHNS, CDR2 SASEGT. Deletions cut 7 bases from V and 3 bases from J, with 15 bases between. The DNA for the CDR3 is TGTGCCAGCATCGCCCGGCAGCCGGACACTGAAGCTTTCTTT. Translation: CASIARQPDTEAFF.

This clonotype was recorded at least ten times. The chain links TRBV7-2 to TRBJ1-6; unclear D gene. The V gene's germline CDR1 is SGHTA and CDR2 FQGNSA. Between the trimmed V and J ends, which lost 5 bases and 8 bases, there was a span of 10 bases. This CDR3 is built from 13 residues. CDR3 in DNA: TGTGCCAGCAGCAGACGACAATATTCACCCCTCCACTTT. It is translated as CASSRRQYSPLHF.